The 9 T cell receptor beta chains below were found in one sample sequenced in a study of OX40 agonist ivuxolimab in advanced cancers. Only in-frame clones appear in the TCRdb table, and some are missing; sequencing was by immunoSEQ multiplex PCR. The data show 70,000 to 75,000 clones, with 84% seen just once and roughly 1.1% held by the top ten. This specimen consisted of CD4+ or CD8+ T cells sorted from blood, obtained in a trial of the OX40 agonist ivuxolimab. The receptors originated from an adult with an advanced solid tumor such as melanoma, head and neck, liver or kidney cancer.

This chain joins TRBV5-8 and TRBJ2-5; TRBD2 is a possible D gene (5 bases). The CDR3 contains 15 residues. From germline, CDR1 is SGHTS and CDR2 YDEGEE. With 7 bases removed from V and 1 base from J, the gap between germline ends came to 17 bases. The DNA for the CDR3 is TGTGCCAGCGGGCGGGCGATTAATCTCCAAGAGACCCAGTACTTC. Its protein product is CASGRAINLQETQYF. The full variable domain, with the rest looked up from reference TRBV5-8 and TRBJ2-5, is EAGVTQSPTHLIKTRGQQATLRCSPISGHTSVYWYQQALGLGLQFLLWYDEGEERNRGNFPPRFSGRQFPNYSSELNVNALELEDSALYLCASGRAINLQETQYFGPGTRLLVL.

This clone is a singleton in its sample. The genes are TRBV5-1 and TRBJ1-2; D remains unclear. The CDR3 spans 13 residues. Germline V CDR1 and CDR2: SGHRS, YFSETQ. V was pared by 7 bases and J by 7 bases, with 17 bases between. The CDR3 reads CASFDGVQSGYTF. The DNA of the CDR3 is TGCGCCAGCTTCGACGGGGTCCAGAGTGGCTACACCTTC.

The J gene is TRBJ1-2, the V gene TRBV7-2, with a weak D call TRBD1 (6 bases). V dropped 5 bases and J dropped 3 bases, with 16 bases sitting between them. Germline V CDR1 and CDR2: SGHTA, FQGNSA. The CDR3 is made up of 15 amino acids. The CDR3 reads CASSDAVGADYGYTF. The CDR3 DNA is TGTGCCAGCAGCGATGCCGTGGGGGCAGACTATGGCTACACCTTC. The entire variable domain, with the rest obtained from reference TRBV7-2 and TRBJ1-2, is as follows: GAGVSQSPSNKVTEKGKDVELRCDPISGHTALYWYRQSLGQGLEFLIYFQGNSAPDKSGLPSDRFSAERTGGSVSTLTIQRTQQEDSAVYLCASSDAVGADYGYTFGSGTRLTVV.

The J gene is TRBJ1-3, the V gene TRBV5-4; perhaps TRBD1 as D (5 bases). CDR3 size: 13 residues. Trimming stripped 4 bases from V and 8 bases from J, with 13 bases between. CDR1 is SGHNT, CDR2 YYREEE, per germline (reference sequence). This CDR3 is CASSNPQGDTIYF. CDR3 nucleotides: TGTGCCAGCAGCAATCCCCAGGGAGACACCATATATTTT.

This clone was observed a handful of times. The chain links TRBV4-3 to TRBJ1-2; 7 nucleotides line up with TRBD1. Germline V gives CDR1 LGHNA, CDR2 YSLEER. The CDR3 loop spans 16 amino acids. Trimming at V came to 0 bases and at J to 7 bases, leaving 11 bases not matched to a gene. CDR3 amino acids: CASSQDQGQARTGYTF. The CDR3, as DNA: TGCGCCAGCAGCCAAGATCAAGGACAGGCACGCACTGGCTACACCTTC.

The chain recombines TRBV5-1 with TRBJ2-1; a possible D gene is TRBD1 (5 bases). The CDR3 is made up of 15 amino acids. The germline V gene encodes CDR1 SGHRS and CDR2 YFSETQ. Trimming took 0 bases from V and 3 from J, leaving 10 bases between them. The CDR3 DNA is TGCGCCAGCAGCTTGGGACAGATCCTCTACAATGAGCAGTTCTTC. Translating gives CASSLGQILYNEQFF.

The chain employs TRBV6-5 and TRBJ1-2; TRBD1 agrees at 7 bases. Looked up from germline, CDR1 is MNHEY and CDR2 is SVGAGI. The CDR3 extends over 15 amino acids. V shed 5 bases and J 4 bases; nucleotides not matched to a gene: 10. The CDR3 loop is CASSQLTGSSYGYTF. CDR3 nucleotides: TGTGCCAGCAGTCAACTGACAGGGTCGAGCTATGGCTACACCTTC.

This rearrangement joins TRBV5-1 to TRBJ2-3; D assignment may be TRBD1 or TRBD2 (6 bases each). Trimming left V 4 bases short and J 6 bases short, with 12 bases between. This CDR3 has 13 amino acids. Germline V lookup: CDR1 SGHRS, CDR2 YFSETQ. CDR3 bases: TGCGCCAGCAGCCGCCCGGGGGCGGATACGCAGTATTTT. Its protein is CASSRPGADTQYF.

This rearrangement joins TRBV7-2 to TRBJ1-3; no firm D call. V was clipped by 2 bases and J by 2 bases, with 10 bases between them. This CDR3 is 15 amino acids long. Looked up from germline, CDR1 is SGHTA and CDR2 is FQGNSA. As DNA, the CDR3 is TGTGCCAGCAGCTTATTTGACACTCCTGGAAACACCATATATTTT. Translating it yields CASSLFDTPGNTIYF.